These 23 T cell receptor beta chains originate from one sample sequenced in a study of blood T cell repertoires in COVID-19 (dated by TCRdb to 2020 to 2022). The method behind the library was the immunoSEQ multiplex PCR assay. Sourced from immuneACCESS, this table was stored by TCRdb with only in-frame sequences that have V and J called. A share of the clones is absent; for the studies checked, an unresolved V gene accounts for under half, and the remainder has no known explanation. The sample table records about 400,000 clones; roughly 87% of these occur just once. Under 2% of the sample is taken by the ten largest. The specimen sequenced was PBMCs or T cells enriched from blood (not recorded which). These TCRs come from a woman aged 18 to 35 with acute COVID-19.

This chain uses TRBV27 with TRBJ1-1; no definite D call. Trimming cost V 4 bases and J 7 bases, with 10 bases left between them. CDR3 length equals 12 residues. Germline CDR1 is MNHEY and CDR2 is SMNVEV (reference sequence). CDR3 bases: TGTGCCAGCAGTTCACCACCGGGTGAAGCTTTCTTT. The encoded protein is CASSSPPGEAFF.

The chain uses TRBV19 and TRBJ2-3; 10 bases match TRBD1. The germline gives CDR1 LNHDA, CDR2 SQIVND (reference sequence). This CDR3 spans 13 amino acids. The V gene end was trimmed by 8 bases and the J gene end by 5 bases; junction bases not matched to a gene: 4. Written as DNA, the CDR3 is TGTGCCAGTGGGGACAGGGGAATAGATACGCAGTATTTT. This encodes CASGDRGIDTQYF.

This chain links TRBV5-5 with TRBJ2-7, with a possible D match to TRBD1 (5 bases). The germline V gene has CDR1 SGHKS and CDR2 YYEKEE (reference sequence). Trimming took off 0 bases at V and 2 bases at J, with 9 bases between the two ends. This CDR3 has 14 amino acids. In nucleotides, the CDR3 is TGTGCCAGCAGCTTGGCGCAGGGAACCTACGAGCAGTACTTC. Translating it yields CASSLAQGTYEQYF.

This clone is a singleton in its sample. The V and J genes are TRBV18 and TRBJ1-5, with 7 bases fitting TRBD1. The V gene's germline CDR1 is KGHSH and CDR2 LQKENI. The trim removed 6 bases at V and 6 bases at J, leaving 14 bases unmatched. This CDR3 spans 16 amino acids. DNA for the CDR3: TGTGCCAGCTCCCCTAGACAGGGCGATCTTAGTCAGCCCCAGCATTTT. This gives the protein CASSPRQGDLSQPQHF. The entire variable domain, with the rest obtained from reference TRBV18 and TRBJ1-5, is as follows: NAGVMQNPRHLVRRRGQEARLRCSPMKGHSHVYWYRQLPEEGLKFMVYLQKENIIDESGMPKERFSAEFPKEGPSILRIQQVVRGDSAAYFCASSPRQGDLSQPQHFGDGTRLSIL.

The gene calls are TRBV14 and TRBJ1-2; the D gene is possibly TRBD1 (6 bases). V lost 3 bases and J lost 3, with 11 bases in between. Germline CDR1 reads SGHDN; CDR2 reads FVKESK. The CDR3 runs 14 residues. DNA of the CDR3: TGTGCCAGCAGCCACGGGGGGCCTGACTATGGCTACACCTTC. Encoded protein: CASSHGGPDYGYTF.

This rearrangement joins TRBV7-2 to TRBJ2-3; maybe TRBD1 (6 bases). CDR1 and CDR2 from the germline V gene are SGHTA and FQGNSA. The CDR3 has 19 residues. V was shortened by 5 bases and J by 0 bases, with 24 bases between the two germline ends. CDR3 nucleotide sequence: TGTGCCAGCAGCCTGAGGGGGACCGCCTCTGCTACTAGCACAGATACGCAGTATTTT. Its protein is CASSLRGTASATSTDTQYF.

V gene TRBV18 combines with J gene TRBJ1-2, with D unresolved. Germline V lookup: CDR1 KGHSH, CDR2 LQKENI. With 3 bases removed from V and 4 bases from J, the gap between germline ends came to 15 bases. There are 15 residues in the CDR3. CDR3 region: CASSPREDLGYGYTF. The CDR3, as DNA: TGTGCCAGCTCACCTCGGGAAGACTTGGGCTATGGCTACACCTTC.

V and J are TRBV12-3 or TRBV12-4 and TRBJ2-7; tentative D call: TRBD1 (5 bases). With 6 bases removed from V and 3 bases from J, the gap between germline ends came to 9 bases. The CDR3 is 12 residues long. CDR3 bases: TGTGCCAGCAGACAGGAACTCTACGAGCAGTACTTC. Its protein product is CASRQELYEQYF.

With respect to this clone: Different DNA sequences within this sample yield the same CDR3. The chain's CDR3 is CASSPGLAGVAGELFF. In DNA form, the CDR3 reads TGTGCCAGCAGCCCAGGACTAGCGGGAGTCGCCGGGGAGCTGTTTTTT. The rearrangement links TRBV7-7 to TRBJ2-2; 13 bases align to TRBD2. V was clipped by 5 bases and J by 6 bases; unmatched bases: 6. The germline V gene encodes CDR1 SSHAT and CDR2 FNYEAQ (reference sequence). The CDR3 has 16 amino acids.

In this sample, this clone turned up once. The J gene is TRBJ2-1, the V gene TRBV7-2, with D unresolved. The CDR3 is 10 amino acids. V lost 4 bases and J 10 bases, leaving 5 bases between the germline ends. Germline V gene sequence: CDR1 SGHTA, CDR2 FQGNSA. CDR3 coding DNA: TGTGCCAGCAGCTCCCAGGAGCAGTTCTTC. Its protein is CASSSQEQFF.

V and J are TRBV28 and TRBJ1-1; 8 nucleotides align to TRBD1. With 2 bases clipped from V and 1 base from J, the junction kept 0 bases outside the gene matches. The CDR3 is 14 residues long. The V gene's germline CDR1 is MDHEN and CDR2 SYDVKM. For the CDR3, the DNA is TGTGCCAGCAGTTTAGGGACAGGGAACACTGAAGCTTTCTTT. This sequence encodes CASSLGTGNTEAFF.

The rearrangement links TRBV5-1 to TRBJ1-2; 11 nucleotides agree with TRBD1. V shed 4 bases and J 7 bases; nucleotides not matched to a gene: 6. Germline V gene sequence: CDR1 SGHRS, CDR2 YFSETQ. This CDR3 has 14 amino acids. CDR3 nucleotide sequence: TGCGCCAGCAGCCCCGGACAGGGGGCACGTGGCTACACCTTC. Translation gives CASSPGQGARGYTF.

The chain recombines TRBV13 with TRBJ2-1; 9 nucleotides agree with TRBD2. The CDR3 totals 15 residues. After removal of 4 bases from V and 8 bases from J, the junction contained 9 bases not matched to a gene. CDR1 is PRHDT and CDR2 is FYEKMQ in the germline V gene (reference sequence). CDR3 in DNA: TGTGCCAGCAGCTCAACAGCGGGGGGTTTGGATGAGCAGTTCTTC. This codes for CASSSTAGGLDEQFF.

The J gene is TRBJ1-2, the V gene TRBV6-2 or TRBV6-3, with D unresolved. Trimming shortened V by 6 bases and J by 3 bases, and 11 bases separated the two germline ends. Germline lookup yields CDR1 MNHEY and CDR2 SVGEGT. CDR3 length: 13 amino acids. DNA for the CDR3: TGTGCCAGCAGCCTCGGCGGGGACTATGGCTACACCTTC. It specifies CASSLGGDYGYTF.

The chain is built from TRBV7-9 and TRBJ2-4; possible D gene TRBD1, 6 bases. The length of the CDR3 is 18 residues. The V gene's germline CDR1 is SEHNR and CDR2 FQNEAQ (reference sequence). Trimming pared 3 bases from V and 0 bases from J, leaving 18 bases between. The CDR3 DNA sequence: TGTGCCAGCAGCTTGTGGACAGTAGTGCACTTAGCCAAAAACATTCAGTACTTC. This translates into CASSLWTVVHLAKNIQYF.

The chain carries TRBV5-1 and TRBJ2-2; D perhaps matches TRBD1 (5 bases). Trimming stripped 0 bases from V and 8 bases from J, with 5 bases between. The CDR3 has 12 amino acids. The germline CDR1 and CDR2 sequences are SGHRS and YFSETQ. CDR3 sequence: CASSLGQGELFF. CDR3 sequence (DNA): TGCGCCAGCAGCTTGGGACAGGGGGAGCTGTTTTTT.

This sequence joins TRBV11-3 and TRBJ2-1; D is ambiguous. CDR1 is SGHNT and CDR2 is YENEEA in the germline V gene. Deletions cut 3 bases from V and 6 bases from J, with 9 bases between. The CDR3 consists of 13 residues. The CDR3 sequence is CASSFGYGNEQFF. The CDR3 nucleotides read TGTGCCAGCAGCTTCGGTTACGGCAATGAGCAGTTCTTC.

V and J are TRBV7-9 and TRBJ2-3; 9 bases map to TRBD1. Germline V gene lookup returns CDR1 SEHNR and CDR2 FQNEAQ (reference sequence). Germline trimming cut 6 bases from V and 2 bases from J; bases unmatched to any gene: 6. The CDR3 extends over 15 amino acids. CDR3: CASSFRDRDTDTQYF. The DNA of the CDR3 is TGTGCCAGCAGTTTTCGGGACAGGGACACAGATACGCAGTATTTT.

The chain combines TRBV2 with TRBJ1-6; D is ambiguous. Germline V gives CDR1 SNHLY, CDR2 FYNNEI. Trimming pared 7 bases from V and 7 bases from J, leaving 14 bases between. CDR3 length equals 14 residues. The CDR3, as DNA: TGTGCCAGCATGCTAGGCGGGGAAAATTCACCCCTCCACTTT. Protein: CASMLGGENSPLHF.

The rearrangement links TRBV5-4 to TRBJ2-7; TRBD2 might be the D (5 bases). The CDR3 extends over 14 amino acids. V shed 1 base and J shed 6 bases, with 14 bases lying between them. Germline CDR1 SGHNT, CDR2 YYREEE (reference sequence). Written as DNA, the CDR3 is TGTGCCAGCAGCTTGAGGGAGAGACGTCGCGAGCAGTACTTC. This gives the protein CASSLRERRREQYF.

This chain uses TRBV7-6 with TRBJ2-2; TRBD2 matches at 8 bases. The CDR3 is 15 amino acids. V lost 1 base, J lost 5 bases, and 3 bases stayed unmatched. Per germline, CDR1 SGHVS and CDR2 FNYEAQ. The CDR3 nucleotides are TGTGCCAGCAGCTTAGAAAGCGGGGGAACCGGGGAGCTGTTTTTT. It is translated as CASSLESGGTGELFF.

V is TRBV5-6 and J is TRBJ1-4; 7 nucleotides align to TRBD1. Germline V gene data show CDR1 as SGHDT and CDR2 as YYEEEE. CDR3 size: 13 residues. Trimming cost V 5 bases and J 4 bases; bases outside gene matches: 2. CDR3 sequence (DNA): TGTGCCAGCAGGGGACAGCATAATGAAAAACTGTTTTTT. It specifies CASRGQHNEKLFF.

V usage is TRBV25-1 and J usage is TRBJ1-6, with TRBD1 matching 8 bases. This CDR3 is 16 amino acids long. With V trimmed by 5 bases and J by 7 bases, 10 bases remained unmatched. Per the germline V gene, CDR1 is MGHDK and CDR2 is SYGVNS. The CDR3 DNA sequence: TGTGCCAGCAGTCCTAGGGGGACAGGACGAAATTCACCCCTCCACTTT. This gives the protein CASSPRGTGRNSPLHF. Looking up the rest from reference TRBV25-1 and TRBJ1-6 gives the full variable domain: EADIYQTPRYLVIGTGKKITLECSQTMGHDKMYWYQQDPGMELHLIHYSYGVNSTEKGDLSSESTVSRIRTEHFPLTLESARPSHTSQYLCASSPRGTGRNSPLHFGNGTRLTVT.